This is a list of T cell receptor beta chains from one sample in a study of T cells in Graves' hyperthyroidism and ophthalmopathy. Via MiXCR, TCRdb re-called the multiplex PCR reads, giving one row per CDR3 protein. Of roughly 240,000 distinct CDR3 sequences in the sample, about 15% were seen once. Sequenced material: blood. The receptor source for this set is a woman aged 18-29 years with Graves' ophthalmopathy. The CDR3 runs from the conserved cysteine through the conserved F or W. D genes are given only for firm matches. Clone size is not always given. Where it is, it says once, few, many or a class for expanded clones.

abundance	j_gene	v_gene	d_gene	CDR3aa	CDR3nt
many	TRBJ2-5	TRBV11-2	.	CASSPLRGAEMGTQYF	TGTGCCAGCAGCCCCCTACGGGGGGCCGAGATGGGGACCCAGTACTTC
many	TRBJ2-2	TRBV12-3/TRBV12-4	.	CASSLAGPNTGELFF	TGTGCCAGCAGTTTAGCGGGGCCTAACACCGGGGAGCTGTTTTTT
many	TRBJ1-4	TRBV11-2	TRBD1	CASSPDRANEKLFF	TGTGCCAGCAGCCCGGACAGGGCTAATGAAAAACTGTTTTTT
many	TRBJ2-1	TRBV7-8	.	CASSLSKGYYNEQFF	TGTGCCAGCAGCTTATCGAAGGGCTACTACAATGAGCAGTTCTTC
.	TRBJ2-5	TRBV9	.	CASSVGRTIGGQETQYF	TGTGCCAGCAGCGTAGGGCGAACTATAGGGGGCCAAGAGACCCAGTACTTC
few	TRBJ1-1	TRBV6-2/TRBV6-3	.	CASSYSTQFLNTEAFF	TGTGCCAGCAGTTACTCGACTCAATTCCTGAACACTGAAGCTTTCTTT
many	TRBJ2-3	TRBV9	TRBD2	CASSPRLARDTQYF	TGTGCCAGCAGCCCCCGACTAGCGAGAGATACGCAGTATTTT
many	TRBJ1-1	TRBV18	TRBD1	CASSPLQGAYTEAFF	TGTGCCAGCTCACCTCTACAGGGGGCTTACACTGAAGCTTTCTTT
many	TRBJ1-5	TRBV20-1	TRBD1	CSAYDRVQPQHF	TGCAGTGCTTACGACAGGGTCCAGCCCCAGCATTTT
many	TRBJ2-6	TRBV18	.	CASSPRDRSGANVLTF	TGTGCCAGCTCACCACGTGACAGGTCTGGGGCCAACGTCCTGACTTTC
few	TRBJ1-4	TRBV20-1	.	CSALPAGGRKLFF	TGCAGTGCTTTACCGGCGGGCGGAAGAAAACTGTTTTTT
.	TRBJ2-3	TRBV28	TRBD2	CASNPTVRTSGGNSTDTQYF	TGTGCCAGCAACCCAACGGTGAGGACTAGCGGGGGAAATTCCACAGATACGCAGTATTTT
.	TRBJ2-4	TRBV9	TRBD2	CASSVREGQGNIQYF	TGTGCCAGCAGCGTACGGGAGGGCCAGGGGAACATTCAGTACTTC
many	TRBJ2-6	TRBV20-1	.	CSARGVSRDRSSGANVLTF	TGCAGTGCTAGAGGGGTCTCTAGGGACCGTAGCTCTGGGGCCAACGTCCTGACTTTC
many	TRBJ1-5	TRBV2	.	CASSAQSTNQPQHF	TGTGCCAGCAGCGCCCAAAGTACGAATCAGCCCCAGCATTTT
many	TRBJ2-1	TRBV10-2	TRBD2	CASRVGGSTSGRDNEQFF	TGCGCCAGCAGGGTGGGAGGTTCGACTAGCGGGAGGGACAATGAGCAGTTCTTC
.	TRBJ2-1	TRBV28	TRBD2	CASRPTGAGLAGGNNEQFF	TGTGCCAGCAGGCCGACAGGGGCCGGACTAGCGGGAGGGAACAATGAGCAGTTCTTC
.	TRBJ2-7	TRBV29-1	TRBD2	CSVCLIGTSGRAMTYEQYF	TGCAGCGTCTGTTTGATCGGGACTAGCGGGAGGGCCATGACGTACGAGCAGTACTTC
many	TRBJ2-1	TRBV4-1	TRBD2	CASSHGLAGGYEQFF	TGCGCCAGCAGCCATGGACTAGCGGGGGGTTATGAGCAGTTCTTC
many	TRBJ1-1	TRBV28	.	CASSSPTEDMNTEAFF	TGTGCCAGCAGTTCCCCGACAGAAGATATGAACACTGAAGCTTTCTTT
few	TRBJ2-7	TRBV27	.	CASSENIPGAYEQYF	TGTGCCAGCAGTGAAAACATCCCCGGGGCCTACGAGCAGTACTTC
many	TRBJ2-7	TRBV7-6	TRBD2	CASSLVVTAGADEQYF	TGTGCCAGCAGCTTAGTCGTCACCGCGGGAGCCGACGAGCAGTACTTC
many	TRBJ2-2	TRBV12-3/TRBV12-4	.	CASSFAGSNTGELFF	TGTGCCAGCAGTTTTGCAGGGTCGAACACCGGGGAGCTGTTTTTT
many	TRBJ1-1	TRBV4-1	.	CASSQELPPEAFF	TGCGCCAGCAGCCAAGAGCTCCCCCCTGAAGCTTTCTTT
.	TRBJ1-2	TRBV18	TRBD1	CASSPTGGDNYGYTF	TGTGCCAGCTCACCCACAGGGGGCGATAACTATGGCTACACCTTC
many	TRBJ2-7	TRBV5-5	TRBD1	CASSPGQGAIYEQYF	TGTGCCAGCAGCCCCGGACAGGGGGCGATCTACGAGCAGTACTTC
many	TRBJ2-3	TRBV6-1	TRBD2	CASSSTLAVGSTDTQYF	TGTGCCAGCAGTTCCACCCTAGCGGTTGGGAGCACAGATACGCAGTATTTT
.	TRBJ2-7	TRBV6-5	TRBD1	CASSYVGQGTPYEQYF	TGTGCCAGCAGTTACGTGGGACAGGGGACCCCCTACGAGCAGTACTTC
many	TRBJ2-1	TRBV5-1	.	CASSRSGGHNEQFF	TGCGCCAGCTCGCGTTCCGGGGGCCACAATGAGCAGTTCTTC
many	TRBJ1-2	TRBV28	.	CASTTTFMGGYTF	TGTGCCAGCACCACAACTTTTATGGGGGGCTACACCTTC
many	TRBJ2-3	TRBV12-3/TRBV12-4	TRBD2	CASSGLAGVTDTQYF	TGTGCCAGCAGCGGACTAGCGGGGGTAACAGATACGCAGTATTTT
many	TRBJ2-7	TRBV6-1	TRBD2	CASSRTSGGEQYF	TGTGCCAGCAGTCGGACTAGCGGCGGCGAGCAGTACTTC
many	TRBJ2-1	TRBV5-1	.	CASSLAGADKQFF	TGCGCCAGCAGCTTGGCCGGAGCGGACAAGCAGTTCTTC
.	TRBJ2-7	TRBV28	.	CASSLPNGEISYEQYF	TGTGCCAGCAGTTTACCCAACGGGGAGATAAGCTACGAGCAGTACTTC
many	TRBJ1-2	TRBV28	.	CASSVHRAPGYTF	TGTGCCAGCAGTGTACACAGGGCCCCTGGCTACACCTTC
.	TRBJ1-5	TRBV28	.	CASSPRGWGKPQHF	TGTGCCAGCAGTCCCAGGGGTTGGGGTAAGCCCCAGCATTTT
.	TRBJ2-7	TRBV28	TRBD2	CASNPTVRTSGRPYEQYF	TGTGCCAGCAACCCAACGGTGAGGACTAGCGGGAGACCCTACGAGCAGTACTTC
many	TRBJ2-3	TRBV29-1	.	CSVEGHMSSTDTQYF	TGCAGCGTTGAGGGACATATGAGCAGCACAGATACGCAGTATTTT
many	TRBJ1-6	TRBV25-1	.	CASRAGWNSPLHF	TGTGCCAGTCGGGCAGGGTGGAATTCACCCCTCCACTTT
many	TRBJ2-7	TRBV10-3	TRBD2	CAIQGLAGVGEQYF	TGTGCCATCCAAGGACTAGCGGGAGTTGGCGAGCAGTACTTC
many	TRBJ1-2	TRBV12-3/TRBV12-4	TRBD1	CASTPGQLYGYTF	TGTGCCAGCACTCCGGGACAGCTCTATGGCTACACCTTC